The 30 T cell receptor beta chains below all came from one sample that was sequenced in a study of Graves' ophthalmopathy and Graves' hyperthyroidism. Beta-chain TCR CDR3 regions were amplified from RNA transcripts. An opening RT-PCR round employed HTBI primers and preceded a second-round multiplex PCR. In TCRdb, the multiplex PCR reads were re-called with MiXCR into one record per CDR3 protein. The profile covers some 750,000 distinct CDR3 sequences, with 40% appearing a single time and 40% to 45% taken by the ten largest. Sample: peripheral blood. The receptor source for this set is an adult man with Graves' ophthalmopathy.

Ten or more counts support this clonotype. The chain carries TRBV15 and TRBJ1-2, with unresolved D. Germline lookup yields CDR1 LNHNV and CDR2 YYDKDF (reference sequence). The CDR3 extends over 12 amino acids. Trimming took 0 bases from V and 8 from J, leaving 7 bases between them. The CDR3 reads CATSRDRWGYTF. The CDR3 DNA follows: TGTGCCACCAGCAGAGATCGCTGGGGCTACACCTTC.

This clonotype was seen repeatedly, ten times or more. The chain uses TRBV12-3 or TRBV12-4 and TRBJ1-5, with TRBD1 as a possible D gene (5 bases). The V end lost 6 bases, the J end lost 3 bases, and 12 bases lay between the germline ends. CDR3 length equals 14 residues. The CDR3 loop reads CASSGTLINQPQHF. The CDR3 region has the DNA TGTGCCAGCAGCGGGACGCTGATCAATCAGCCCCAGCATTTT.

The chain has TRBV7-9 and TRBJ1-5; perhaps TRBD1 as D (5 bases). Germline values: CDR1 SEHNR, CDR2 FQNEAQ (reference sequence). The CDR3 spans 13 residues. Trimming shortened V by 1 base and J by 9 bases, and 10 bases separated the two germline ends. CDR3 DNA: TGTGCCAGCAGCTTAGGGGGACGGGCGCCCCAGCATTTT. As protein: CASSLGGRAPQHF.

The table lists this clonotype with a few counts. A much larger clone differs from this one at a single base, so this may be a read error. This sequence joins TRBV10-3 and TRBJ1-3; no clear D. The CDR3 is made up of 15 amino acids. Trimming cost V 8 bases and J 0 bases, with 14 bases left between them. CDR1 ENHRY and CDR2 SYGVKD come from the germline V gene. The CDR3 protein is CAIGIQAFSGNTIYF. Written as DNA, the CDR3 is TGTGCCATCGGTATCCAGGCATTCTCTGGAAACACCATATATTTT.

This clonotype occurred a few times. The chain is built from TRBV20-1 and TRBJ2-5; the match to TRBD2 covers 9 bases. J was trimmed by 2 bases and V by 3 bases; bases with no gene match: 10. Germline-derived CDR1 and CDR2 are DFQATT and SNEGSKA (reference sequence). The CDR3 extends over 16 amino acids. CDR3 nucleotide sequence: TGCAGTGCTAGGACCCCTTTCCTAGCGGGACAAGAGACCCAGTACTTC. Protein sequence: CSARTPFLAGQETQYF.

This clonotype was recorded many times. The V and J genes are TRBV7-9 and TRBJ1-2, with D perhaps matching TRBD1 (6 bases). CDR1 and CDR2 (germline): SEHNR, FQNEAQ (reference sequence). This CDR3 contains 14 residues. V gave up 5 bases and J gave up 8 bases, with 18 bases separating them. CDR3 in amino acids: CASSPYGGAAGYTF. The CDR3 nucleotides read TGTGCCAGCAGCCCCTACGGGGGGGCGGCAGGCTACACCTTC.

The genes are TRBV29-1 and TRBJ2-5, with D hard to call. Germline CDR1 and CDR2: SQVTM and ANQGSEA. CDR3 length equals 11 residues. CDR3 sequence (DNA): TGCAGTTTGCGCAGTCAAGAGACCCAGTACTTC. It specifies CSLRSQETQYF.

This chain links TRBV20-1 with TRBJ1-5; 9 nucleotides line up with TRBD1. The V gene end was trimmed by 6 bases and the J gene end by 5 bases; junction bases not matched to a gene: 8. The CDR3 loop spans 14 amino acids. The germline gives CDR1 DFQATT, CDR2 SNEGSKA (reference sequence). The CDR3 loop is CSANNRGPYQPQHF. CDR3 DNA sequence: TGCAGTGCCAATAACAGGGGGCCCTATCAGCCCCAGCATTTT.

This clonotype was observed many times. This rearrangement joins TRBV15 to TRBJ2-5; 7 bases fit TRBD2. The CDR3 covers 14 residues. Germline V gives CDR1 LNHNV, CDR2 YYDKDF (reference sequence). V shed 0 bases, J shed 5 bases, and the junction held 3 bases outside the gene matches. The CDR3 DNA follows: TGTGCCACCAGCAGAGACGGGCGGGAGGAGACCCAGTACTTC. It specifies CATSRDGREETQYF.

Here the CDR3 reads CASSPDLSGNTIYF. DNA of the CDR3: TGTGCCAGCTCGCCGGATCTCTCTGGAAACACCATATATTTT. The gene calls are TRBV25-1 and TRBJ1-3; D is uncertain. The V gene's germline CDR1 is MGHDK and CDR2 SYGVNS. Trimming cost V 8 bases and J 0 bases, with 11 bases left between them. The CDR3 has 14 residues.

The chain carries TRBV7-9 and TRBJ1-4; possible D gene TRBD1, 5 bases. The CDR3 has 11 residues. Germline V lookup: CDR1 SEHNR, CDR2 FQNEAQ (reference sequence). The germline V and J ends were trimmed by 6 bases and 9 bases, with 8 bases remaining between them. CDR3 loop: CASSLGQKLFF. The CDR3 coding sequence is TGTGCCAGCAGTCTGGGACAAAAACTGTTTTTT.

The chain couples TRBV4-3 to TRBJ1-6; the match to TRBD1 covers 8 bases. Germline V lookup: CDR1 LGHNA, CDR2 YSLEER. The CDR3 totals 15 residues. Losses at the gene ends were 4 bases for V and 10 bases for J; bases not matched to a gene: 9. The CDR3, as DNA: TGCGCCAGCAGCCCCCGACAGGGGCCGGGGTCACCCCTCCACTTT. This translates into CASSPRQGPGSPLHF.

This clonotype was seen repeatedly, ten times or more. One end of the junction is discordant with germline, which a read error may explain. CDR3 in DNA: TGTGCCACCAGCAGAGACCGCCGAGACAGCGAAAAACCGTTTTTT. It specifies CATSRDRRDSEKPFF. The chain has TRBV15 and TRBJ1-4; D possibly corresponds to TRBD1 (5 bases). CDR1 and CDR2 from the germline V gene are LNHNV and YYDKDF (reference sequence). The CDR3 spans 15 residues.

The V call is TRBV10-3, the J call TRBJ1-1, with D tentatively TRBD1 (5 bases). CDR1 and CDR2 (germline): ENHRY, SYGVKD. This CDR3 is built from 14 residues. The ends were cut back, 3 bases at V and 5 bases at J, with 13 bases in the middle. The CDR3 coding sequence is TGTGCCATCAGTGACCGGGGCCAGCGGACTGAAGCTTTCTTT. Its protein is CAISDRGQRTEAFF.

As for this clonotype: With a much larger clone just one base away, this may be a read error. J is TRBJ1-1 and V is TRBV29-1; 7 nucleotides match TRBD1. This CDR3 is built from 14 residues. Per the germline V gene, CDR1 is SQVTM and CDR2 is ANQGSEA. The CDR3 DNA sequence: TGCAGCATTGAAACTGGACAGGAGAACACTGAAGCTTTCTTT. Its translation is CSIETGQENTEAFF.

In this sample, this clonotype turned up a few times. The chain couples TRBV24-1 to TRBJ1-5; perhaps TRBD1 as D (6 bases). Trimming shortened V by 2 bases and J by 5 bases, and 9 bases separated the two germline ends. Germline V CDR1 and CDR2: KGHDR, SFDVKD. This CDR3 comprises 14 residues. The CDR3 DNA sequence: TGTGCCACCAGTGATTGGGCAGGGGATCAGCCCCAGCATTTT. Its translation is CATSDWAGDQPQHF.

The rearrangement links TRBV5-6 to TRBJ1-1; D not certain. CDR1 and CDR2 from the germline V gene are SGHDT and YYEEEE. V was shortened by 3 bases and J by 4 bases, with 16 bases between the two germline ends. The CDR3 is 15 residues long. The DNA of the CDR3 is TGTGCCAGCAGCTCGGGCAGCCGTGGGATCACTGAAGCTTTCTTT. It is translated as CASSSGSRGITEAFF.

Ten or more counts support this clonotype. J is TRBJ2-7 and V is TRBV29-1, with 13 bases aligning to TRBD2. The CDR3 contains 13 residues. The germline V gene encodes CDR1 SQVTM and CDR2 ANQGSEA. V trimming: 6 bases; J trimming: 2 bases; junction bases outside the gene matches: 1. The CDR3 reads CSVGTSGTYEQYF. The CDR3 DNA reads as TGCAGCGTCGGGACTAGCGGGACCTACGAGCAGTACTTC.

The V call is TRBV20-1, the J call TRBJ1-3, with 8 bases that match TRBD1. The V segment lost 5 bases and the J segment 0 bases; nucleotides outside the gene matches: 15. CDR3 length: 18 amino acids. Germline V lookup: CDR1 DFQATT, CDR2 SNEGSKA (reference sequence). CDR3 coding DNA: TGCAGTGCTCTGAACAGGGGGTTTCCGTCCCGCTCTGGAAACACCATATATTTT. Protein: CSALNRGFPSRSGNTIYF.

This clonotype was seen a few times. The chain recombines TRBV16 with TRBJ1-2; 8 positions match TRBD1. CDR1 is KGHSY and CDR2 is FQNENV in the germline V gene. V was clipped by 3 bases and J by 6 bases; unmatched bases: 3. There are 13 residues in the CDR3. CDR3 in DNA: TGTGCCAGCAGCCAGTGGACAGGGAATGGCTACACCTTC. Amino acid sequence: CASSQWTGNGYTF.

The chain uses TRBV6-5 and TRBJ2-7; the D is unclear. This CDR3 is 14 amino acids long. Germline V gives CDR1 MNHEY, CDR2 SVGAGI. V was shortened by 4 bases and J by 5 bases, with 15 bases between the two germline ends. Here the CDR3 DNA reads TGTGCCAGCAGTTCGGATTATAGGCTGGACGAGCAGTACTTC. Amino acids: CASSSDYRLDEQYF.

The CDR3 loop is CASSPRTSNQPQHF. In nucleotides, the CDR3 is TGCGCCAGCAGCCCCAGAACCAGCAATCAGCCCCAGCATTTT. V usage is TRBV10-2 and J usage is TRBJ1-5; D gene uncertain. The V gene's germline CDR1 is WSHSY and CDR2 SAAADI. This CDR3 comprises 14 residues. Trimming took 6 bases from V and 1 from J, leaving 10 bases between them.

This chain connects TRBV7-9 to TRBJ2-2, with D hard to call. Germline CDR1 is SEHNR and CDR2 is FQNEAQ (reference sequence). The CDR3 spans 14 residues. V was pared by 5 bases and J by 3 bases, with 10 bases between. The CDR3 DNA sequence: TGTGCCAGCAGCAAGGACCAGTACACCGGGGAGCTGTTTTTT. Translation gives CASSKDQYTGELFF.

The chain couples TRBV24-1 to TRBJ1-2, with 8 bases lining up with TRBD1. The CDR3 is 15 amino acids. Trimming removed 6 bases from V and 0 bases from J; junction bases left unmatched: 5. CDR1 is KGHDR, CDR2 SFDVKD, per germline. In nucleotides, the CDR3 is TGTGCCACCAGTACGGACAGGGCAGCTAACTATGGCTACACCTTC. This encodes CATSTDRAANYGYTF.

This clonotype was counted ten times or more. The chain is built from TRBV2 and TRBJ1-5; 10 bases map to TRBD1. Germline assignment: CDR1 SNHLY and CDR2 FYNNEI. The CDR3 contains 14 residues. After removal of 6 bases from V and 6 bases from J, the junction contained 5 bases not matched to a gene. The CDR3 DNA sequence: TGTGCCAGCAGCCTTGGGACAGGGGTTCAGCCCCAGCATTTT. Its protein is CASSLGTGVQPQHF.

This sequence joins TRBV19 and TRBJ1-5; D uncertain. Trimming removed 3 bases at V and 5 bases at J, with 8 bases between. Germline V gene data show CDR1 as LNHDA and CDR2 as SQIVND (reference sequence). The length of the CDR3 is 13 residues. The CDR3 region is CASSMGGYQPQHF. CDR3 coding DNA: TGTGCCAGTAGTATGGGTGGGTATCAGCCCCAGCATTTT.

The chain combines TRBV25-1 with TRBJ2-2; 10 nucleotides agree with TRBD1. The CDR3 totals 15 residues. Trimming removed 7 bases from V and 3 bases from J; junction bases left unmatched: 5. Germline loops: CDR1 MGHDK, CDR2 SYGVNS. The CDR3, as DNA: TGTGCCAGCAACAGACAGGGGGCGTACACCGGGGAGCTGTTTTTT. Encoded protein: CASNRQGAYTGELFF. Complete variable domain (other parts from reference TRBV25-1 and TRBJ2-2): EADIYQTPRYLVIGTGKKITLECSQTMGHDKMYWYQQDPGMELHLIHYSYGVNSTEKGDLSSESTVSRIRTEHFPLTLESARPSHTSQYLCASNRQGAYTGELFFGEGSRLTVL.

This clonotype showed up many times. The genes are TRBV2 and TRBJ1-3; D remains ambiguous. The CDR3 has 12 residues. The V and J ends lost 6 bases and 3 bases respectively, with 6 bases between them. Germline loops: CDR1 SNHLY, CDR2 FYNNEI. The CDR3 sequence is CASSTSGNTIYF. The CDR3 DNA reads TGTGCCAGCAGCACGAGTGGAAACACCATATATTTT.

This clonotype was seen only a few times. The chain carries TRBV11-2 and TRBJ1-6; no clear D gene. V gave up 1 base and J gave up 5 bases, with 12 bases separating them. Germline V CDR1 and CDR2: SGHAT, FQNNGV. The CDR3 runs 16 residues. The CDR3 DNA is TGTGCCAGCAGCTTAGGAGATATAGGCGATAATTCACCCCTCCACTTT. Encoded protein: CASSLGDIGDNSPLHF.

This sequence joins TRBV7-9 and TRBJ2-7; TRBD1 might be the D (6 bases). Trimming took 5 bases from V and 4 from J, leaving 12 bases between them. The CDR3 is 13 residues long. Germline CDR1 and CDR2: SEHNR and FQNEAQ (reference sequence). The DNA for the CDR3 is TGTGCCAGCAGCCAAGGGACAAGATACGAGCAGTACTTC. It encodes CASSQGTRYEQYF. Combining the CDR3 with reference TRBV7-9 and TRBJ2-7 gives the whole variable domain DTGVSQNPRHKITKRGQNVTFRCDPISEHNRLYWYRQTLGQGPEFLTYFQNEAQLEKSRLLSDRFSAERPKGSFSTLEIQRTEQGDSAMYLCASSQGTRYEQYFGPGTRLTVT.